Following are 15 T cell receptor beta chains from one sample sequenced in a study of blood T cell repertoires in COVID-19. Generated by immunoSEQ multiplex PCR, the TCRdb table keeps only in-frame clones and is missing some. This table holds about 420,000 clones, about 90% found once. The sequenced sample was peripheral blood. The receptors come from a man younger than 35 with COVID-19, enrolled during active disease.

The chain uses TRBV6-5 and TRBJ1-3; maybe TRBD1 (6 bases). This CDR3 is built from 14 residues. The V end was cut by 6 bases, the J end by 2 bases, with 11 bases between. The germline CDR1 and CDR2 sequences are MNHEY and SVGAGI. CDR3 DNA: TGTGCCAGCAGCCGACAGGCGGCTGGAAACACCATATATTTT. Its protein is CASSRQAAGNTIYF.

This clone was found once. J is TRBJ2-7 and V is TRBV5-1; TRBD2 agrees at 10 bases. Germline V CDR1 and CDR2: SGHRS, YFSETQ. CDR3 length: 15 residues. Trimming took 6 bases from V and 7 from J; bases not matched to a gene: 13. For the CDR3, the DNA is TGCGCCAGCATCATAACGCCCCAAGCGGGGGGGGAGCAGTACTTC. Translating gives CASIITPQAGGEQYF.

The V gene is TRBV5-1, the J gene TRBJ2-7; the D gene is possibly TRBD1 (7 bases). The germline V and J ends were trimmed by 0 bases and 5 bases, with 12 bases remaining between them. Germline CDR1 is SGHRS and CDR2 is YFSETQ. This CDR3 has 14 residues. Here the CDR3 reads CASSLEQGGDEQYF. The CDR3 DNA reads TGCGCCAGCAGCTTGGAGCAGGGGGGCGACGAGCAGTACTTC.

The chain is built from TRBV14 and TRBJ2-3, with 9 bases aligning to TRBD2. CDR1 and CDR2 (germline): SGHDN, FVKESK. The CDR3 runs to 16 residues. Losses at the gene ends were 1 base for V and 6 bases for J; bases not matched to a gene: 8. The CDR3 protein is CASSQARAGGPDTQYF. CDR3 coding DNA: TGTGCCAGCAGCCAAGCCCGAGCGGGAGGACCCGATACGCAGTATTTT. Looking up the rest from reference TRBV14 and TRBJ2-3 gives the full variable domain: EAGVTQFPSHSVIEKGQTVTLRCDPISGHDNLYWYRRVMGKEIKFLLHFVKESKQDESGMPNNRFLAERTGGTYSTLKVQPAELEDSGVYFCASSQARAGGPDTQYFGPGTRLTVL.

The rearrangement joins TRBV27 to TRBJ2-6, with 14 nucleotides matching TRBD2. Losses at the gene ends were 5 bases for V and 1 base for J; bases not matched to a gene: 7. Germline-derived CDR1 and CDR2 are MNHEY and SMNVEV (reference sequence). This CDR3 region has 19 residues. CDR3 nucleotide sequence: TGTGCCAGCAGTCCAGGACTAGCGGGAGGTTTATCTGGGGCCAACGTCCTGACTTTC. This sequence encodes CASSPGLAGGLSGANVLTF.

The V gene is TRBV15, the J gene TRBJ1-1; possible D gene TRBD1, 6 bases. Germline CDR1 reads LNHNV; CDR2 reads YYDKDF (reference sequence). The V gene lost 2 bases and the J gene lost 5 bases, with 12 bases spanning the gap. The CDR3 totals 14 residues. The CDR3 reads CATSRRTVATEAFF. The CDR3 DNA is TGTGCCACCAGCAGAAGGACAGTAGCTACTGAAGCTTTCTTT.

The rearrangement links TRBV21-1 to TRBJ1-6. TRBV21-1 corresponds to a pseudogene. The CDR3 totals 16 residues. Here the CDR3 reads CASSTRSGGLNSPLHF. The CDR3 nucleotides read TGTGCCAGCAGCACGCGTTCGGGGGGGTTAAATTCACCCCTCCACTTT.

The rearrangement uses TRBV7-9 and TRBJ2-3; TRBD1 agrees at 9 bases. The V gene's germline CDR1 is SEHNR and CDR2 FQNEAQ (reference sequence). The CDR3 sequence is 15 residues long. V was clipped by 2 bases and J by 1 base; unmatched bases: 1. CDR3 loop: CASSLRQGGTDTQYF. CDR3 DNA sequence: TGTGCCAGCAGCTTAAGACAGGGGGGCACAGATACGCAGTATTTT.

The chain combines TRBV28 with TRBJ2-5; 9 bases match TRBD2. The CDR3 spans 17 residues. CDR1 and CDR2 (germline): MDHEN, SYDVKM. V lost 8 bases, J lost 7 bases, and 20 bases stayed unmatched. CDR3 amino acids: CASGKWGLAGLGTTQYF. In nucleotides, the CDR3 is TGTGCCAGCGGAAAATGGGGGCTAGCGGGATTGGGGACGACCCAGTACTTC.

This chain connects TRBV7-6 to TRBJ2-7; D might be TRBD2 (5 bases). The CDR3 runs 13 residues. The germline V and J ends were trimmed by 5 bases and 7 bases, with 15 bases remaining between them. The germline CDR1 and CDR2 sequences are SGHVS and FNYEAQ. The CDR3 DNA follows: TGTGCCAGCAGCACCGCCGGGTCGGGGGAGCAGTACTTC. It yields the protein CASSTAGSGEQYF.

The chain employs TRBV13 and TRBJ1-3; no firm D call. V dropped 1 base and J dropped 0 bases, with 7 bases sitting between them. Germline-derived CDR1 and CDR2 are PRHDT and FYEKMQ (reference sequence). The length of the CDR3 is 15 residues. The CDR3 nucleotides are TGTGCCAGCAGCTTAGCAGGTAGCTCTGGAAACACCATATATTTT. This encodes CASSLAGSSGNTIYF.

This chain links TRBV24-1 with TRBJ2-1; TRBD2 matches at 12 bases. The CDR3 totals 15 residues. J gave up 5 bases and V 2 bases, and 0 bases lay outside the gene matches. Germline V lookup: CDR1 KGHDR, CDR2 SFDVKD. The CDR3 coding sequence is TGTGCCACCAGTGATTCTAGCGGGGGGGACAATGAGCAGTTCTTC. Its translation: CATSDSSGGDNEQFF.

This sequence joins TRBV23-1 and TRBJ2-3, with TRBD1 as a possible D gene (6 bases). TRBV23-1 is designated an ORF whose function remains uncertain. V gave up 7 bases and J gave up 0 bases, with 14 bases separating them. The CDR3 loop spans 15 amino acids. The CDR3, as DNA: TGCGCCAGCACCCTGGACAGACATAGCACAGATACGCAGTATTTT. This encodes CASTLDRHSTDTQYF.

This rearrangement joins TRBV11-2 to TRBJ2-5; D uncertain. The CDR3 runs to 13 residues. Trimming left V 5 bases short and J 2 bases short, with 9 bases between. The germline V gene encodes CDR1 SGHAT and CDR2 FQNNGV. The CDR3 DNA reads as TGTGCCAGCAGCGTGGTCAGGCAAGAGACCCAGTACTTC. This codes for CASSVVRQETQYF.

The CDR3 loop is CASHSPSGNEQFF. The CDR3 nucleotides read TGTGCCAGCCACTCGCCCTCCGGGAATGAGCAGTTCTTC. V usage is TRBV12-3 or TRBV12-4 and J usage is TRBJ2-1, with D uncertain. CDR3 length equals 13 residues. V was trimmed by 8 bases and J by 7 bases, leaving 15 bases between them.